This is a list of T cell receptor beta chains from one sample in a study of blood T cells in healthy people across ages. TCRdb called the 5' RACE reads again in MiXCR, with one record for every CDR3 protein. Of over a million distinct CDR3 sequences listed, 40% to 50% were seen once; the top ten hold about 19%. Sequencing was carried out using blood. Receptors originate from a woman aged 55-70 years in good health. CDR3s include the opening cysteine and the closing phenylalanine or tryptophan. Fields, in order: D gene, J gene, V gene, clone size, CDR3 length, CDR3 DNA, CDR3 protein. The D gene is left open where the match is weak. Only part of the rows carry a size: once, few, many, or a class if the clone is expanded.

>NA|TRBJ2-5|TRBV9|few|14
TGTGCCAGCAGCGCTTCCGGGACGAAAGAGACCCAGTACTTC
CASSASGTKETQYF
>TRBD2|TRBJ2-5|TRBV3-1|NA|13
TGTGCCAGCAGCCGGCGGGGGTCCGATGAGCAGTACTTC
CASSRRGSDEQYF
>NA|TRBJ1-5|TRBV28|few|15
TGTGCCAGCAGTTCGGCGCCCAGGGGAAATCAGCCCCAGCATTTT
CASSSAPRGNQPQHF
>TRBD2|TRBJ2-7|TRBV2|NA|19
TGTGCCAGCAGTTTTCCCCGACTAGCGGGGGCGACCTTATCCTACGAGCAGTACTTC
CASSFPRLAGATLSYEQYF
>NA|TRBJ2-1|TRBV12-3/TRBV12-4|NA|13
TGTGCCAGCAGCTTCCTCGAGAACAATGAGCAGTTCTTC
CASSFLENNEQFF
>NA|TRBJ2-5|TRBV2|few|14
TGTGCCAGCGGCGAAGCAGGTGTTATGGAGACCCAGTACTTC
CASGEAGVMETQYF
>TRBD2|TRBJ2-3|TRBV5-5|NA|15
TGTGCCAGCAGCCCTGGCCCTAGCGGGAGGCATACGCAGTATTTT
CASSPGPSGRHTQYF
>TRBD2|TRBJ2-7|TRBV20-1|many|15
TGCAGTGCCCGGACTAGCGGGAGGGTCCGTGGCGAGCAGTACTTC
CSARTSGRVRGEQYF
>TRBD2|TRBJ2-7|TRBV5-1|NA|15
TGCGCCAGCAGCTCTAGCGGGACGACTTCCTACGAGCAGTACTTC
CASSSSGTTSYEQYF
>NA|TRBJ2-5|TRBV5-4|few|14
TGTGCCAGCAGCTTGGACCAGAATCAGCAGACCCAGTACTTC
CASSLDQNQQTQYF
>NA|TRBJ2-3|TRBV15|NA|16
TGTGCCACCAGCAGAGCACTGGGGCCCACCACAGATACGCAGTATTTT
CATSRALGPTTDTQYF
>TRBD2|TRBJ2-5|TRBV20-1|few|15
TGCAGTGCTGCCCCGTGGACTAGCGGGGAAGAGACCCAGTACTTC
CSAAPWTSGEETQYF
>TRBD1|TRBJ2-3|TRBV5-6|few|14
TGTGCCAGCAGCGGCCAGACAGGGGGCGGTACGCAGTATTTT
CASSGQTGGGTQYF
>TRBD1|TRBJ2-3|TRBV20-1|few|12
TGCAGTGCTAACAGGGGAGAGGATACGCAGTATTTT
CSANRGEDTQYF
>TRBD2|TRBJ2-5|TRBV20-1|NA|15
TGCAGTGCTAGAGAGGCGCGGGAGTGGTACAATGAGCAGTACTTC
CSAREAREWYNEQYF
>NA|TRBJ2-7|TRBV28|few|14
TGTGCCAGCAGCCCAGCGGAGGTCTCCTACGAGCAGTACTTC
CASSPAEVSYEQYF
>NA|TRBJ2-5|TRBV20-1|NA|13
TGCAGTGCCCCACGGGGAGTCGGGGAGACCCAGTACTTC
CSAPRGVGETQYF
>TRBD2|TRBJ2-3|TRBV9|NA|16
TGTGCCAGCAGCGTAATAACTAGCGGGAGTAGGAGTACGCAGTATTTT
CASSVITSGSRSTQYF
>TRBD2|TRBJ2-1|TRBV7-8|NA|15
TGTGCCAGCAGCTTCAGGCTAGCGGGGGTCAATGAGCAGTTCTTC
CASSFRLAGVNEQFF
>TRBD1|TRBJ1-2|TRBV18|NA|15
TGTGCCAGCTCACCAAGGTCGGACAGGGCGGATGGCTACACCTTC
CASSPRSDRADGYTF
>NA|TRBJ2-7|TRBV29-1|NA|13
TGCAGCGTCCTAGGGGGAAGCCAGTACGAGCAGTACTTC
CSVLGGSQYEQYF
>TRBD1|TRBJ2-5|TRBV5-1|many|15
TGCGCCAGCAGCCCGCGACAGGGGACCCAAGAGACCCAGTACTTC
CASSPRQGTQETQYF
>NA|TRBJ2-1|TRBV7-8|NA|15
TGTGCCAGCAGCTTACCCCCTTGGCAGGGCAATGAGCAGTTCTTC
CASSLPPWQGNEQFF
>TRBD2|TRBJ2-1|TRBV20-1|NA|15
TGCAGTGCTACCCTAGCGGTGAGGACCAACAATGAGCAGTTCTTC
CSATLAVRTNNEQFF
>NA|TRBJ2-3|TRBV24-1|NA|15
TGTGCCACCAGTGATAAGGGCCTGAGCACAGATACGCAGTATTTT
CATSDKGLSTDTQYF
>NA|TRBJ2-1|TRBV5-5|NA|19
TGTGCCAGCAGCTTGGAGGGCGGGCCTTCTCGCAACTCCTACAATGAGCAGTTCTTC
CASSLEGGPSRNSYNEQFF
>TRBD2|TRBJ2-1|TRBV28|NA|16
TGTGCCAGCAGTTCCTCTAGCGGGGGCCGTCCTGGTGAGCAGTTCTTC
CASSSSSGGRPGEQFF
>TRBD2|TRBJ2-5|TRBV27|NA|16
TGTGCCAGCAGTTTATCCGTCCTAGCGGGAAGAGAGACCCAGTACTTC
CASSLSVLAGRETQYF
>NA|TRBJ2-1|TRBV10-3|NA|14
TGTGCCATCAGCCCCGGTTGGGATTACAATGAGCAGTTCTTC
CAISPGWDYNEQFF
>TRBD1|TRBJ2-6|TRBV5-1|few|14
TGCGCCAGCGGACAGGGGTCTGGGGCCAACGTCCTGACTTTC
CASGQGSGANVLTF
>NA|TRBJ2-3|TRBV5-1|NA|14
TGCGCCAGCAGCCTGGGACAAATCAGAGATACGCAGTATTTT
CASSLGQIRDTQYF
>TRBD2|TRBJ2-5|TRBV12-3/TRBV12-4|NA|18
TGTGCCAGCAGGGGACAGGGGACTAGCGGGAGCTCTGGAGAGACCCAGTACTTC
CASRGQGTSGSSGETQYF
>TRBD1|TRBJ2-4|TRBV2|few|12
TGTGCCAGCAGTGGGACAGGGGTTGAGCAGTACTTC
CASSGTGVEQYF
>NA|TRBJ1-4|TRBV25-1|few|16
TGTGCCAGCAGTGAACGTACCGGGACCGGAGGGGAAAAACTGTTTTTT
CASSERTGTGGEKLFF
>TRBD1|TRBJ1-5|TRBV20-1|few|15
TGCAGTGCTTCGACAGGGGGGGCTTTAAATCAGCCCCAGCATTTT
CSASTGGALNQPQHF
>TRBD2|TRBJ2-3|TRBV12-3/TRBV12-4|NA|15
TGTGCCAGCAGTTTTGGTGGGAGGGCCTTAGAGACGCAGTATTTT
CASSFGGRALETQYF